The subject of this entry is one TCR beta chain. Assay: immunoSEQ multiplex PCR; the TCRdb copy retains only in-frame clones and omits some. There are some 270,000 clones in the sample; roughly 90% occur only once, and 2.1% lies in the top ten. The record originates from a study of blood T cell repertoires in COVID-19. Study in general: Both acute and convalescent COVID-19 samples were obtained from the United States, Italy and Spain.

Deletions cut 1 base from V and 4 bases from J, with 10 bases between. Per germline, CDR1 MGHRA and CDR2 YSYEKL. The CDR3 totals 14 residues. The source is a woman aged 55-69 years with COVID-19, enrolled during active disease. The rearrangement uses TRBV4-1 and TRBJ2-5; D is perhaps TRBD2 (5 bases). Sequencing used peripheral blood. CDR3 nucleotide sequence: TGCGCCAGCAGCCAAGTCCCCAGCGGAGAGACCCAGTACTTC. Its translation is CASSQVPSGETQYF.